The 30 T cell receptor beta chains given below trace back to one sample, sequenced in a study of cytomegalovirus exposure and HLA in healthy donors. The PCR ran on 60 Vbeta and 13 Jbeta primers. The repertoire was sequenced with immunoSEQ multiplex PCR; TCRdb's copy has only in-frame clones and lacks some. This sample yields 150,000 or so clones, of which roughly 72% are seen a single time; roughly 7.1% belongs to the top ten. The sequencing sample was made of PBMCs. These receptors came from a man in his forties in good health and CMV-seropositive.

This clone was found a few times. The chain uses TRBV4-2 and TRBJ2-1; perhaps TRBD2 as D (6 bases). CDR1 and CDR2 (germline): LGHNA, YNFKEQ. CDR3 length: 15 residues. The germline V and J ends were trimmed by 3 bases and 4 bases, with 13 bases remaining between them. The CDR3: CASSQTRVGYNEQFF. The CDR3 DNA follows: TGTGCCAGCAGCCAGACTAGGGTGGGGTACAATGAGCAGTTCTTC.

This chain joins TRBV15 and TRBJ2-5, with D possibly matching TRBD1 (5 bases). CDR1 is LNHNV, CDR2 YYDKDF, per germline (reference sequence). The germline V and J ends were trimmed by 5 bases and 0 bases, with 10 bases remaining between them. The CDR3 spans 14 residues. The CDR3: CATSPHRYQETQYF. The CDR3 coding sequence is TGTGCCACCAGCCCTCACAGGTACCAAGAGACCCAGTACTTC. The full variable domain, completed using reference TRBV15 and TRBJ2-5, is DAMVIQNPRYQVTQFGKPVTLSCSQTLNHNVMYWYQQKSSQAPKLLFHYYDKDFNNEADTPDNFQSRRPNTSFCFLDIRSPGLGDTAMYLCATSPHRYQETQYFGPGTRLLVL.

The V and J genes are TRBV25-1 and TRBJ2-1, with D possibly being TRBD1 (5 bases). This CDR3 has 18 amino acids. Germline CDR1 is MGHDK and CDR2 is SYGVNS. V lost 6 bases, J lost 3 bases, and 24 bases lay in between. CDR3 region: CASSLKVGASDIYNEQFF. CDR3 nucleotides: TGTGCCAGCAGCCTCAAGGTTGGGGCCTCGGATATCTACAATGAGCAGTTCTTC.

This chain connects TRBV7-8 to TRBJ2-2; no reliable D call. Germline V lookup: CDR1 SGHVS, CDR2 FQNEAQ. The length of the CDR3 is 15 residues. V lost 0 bases to trimming and J lost 1 base, with 6 bases between them. The CDR3 DNA follows: TGTGCCAGCAGCTTAGCGTCCCAGAACACCGGGGAGCTGTTTTTT. Its translation is CASSLASQNTGELFF.

V usage is TRBV4-3 and J usage is TRBJ2-2, with TRBD2 as a possible D gene (5 bases). From germline, CDR1 is LGHNA and CDR2 YSLEER. This CDR3 contains 16 residues. The V end was cut by 0 bases, the J end by 3 bases, with 11 bases between. CDR3 nucleotide sequence: TGCGCCAGCAGCCAAGATTTTAGAGGGTACACCGGGGAGCTGTTTTTT. Translated, it gives CASSQDFRGYTGELFF.

The chain is built from TRBV29-1 and TRBJ1-1; TRBD1 matches at 11 bases. The CDR3 has 17 residues. After removal of 6 bases from V and 1 base from J, the junction contained 13 bases not matched to a gene. CDR1 and CDR2 from the germline V gene are SQVTM and ANQGSEA. This CDR3 reads CSVSRRTGGASNTEAFF. DNA for the CDR3: TGCAGCGTGAGCCGTCGGACAGGGGGCGCTTCGAACACTGAAGCTTTCTTT. The full variable domain, rest sourced from reference TRBV29-1 and TRBJ1-1, is SAVISQKPSRDICQRGTSLTIQCQVDSQVTMMFWYRQQPGQSLTLIATANQGSEATYESGFVIDKFPISRPNLTFSTLTVSNMSPEDSSIYLCSVSRRTGGASNTEAFFGQGTRLTVV.

The chain combines TRBV6-5 with TRBJ2-2; tentative D call: TRBD2 (5 bases). Germline V gene sequence: CDR1 MNHEY, CDR2 SVGAGI. Trimming cost V 4 bases and J 7 bases, with 19 bases left between them. The CDR3 runs to 16 residues. CDR3 sequence (DNA): TGTGCCAGCAGTTCTACTCCTCAGACGGCGGGCGGGGAGCTGTTTTTT. Translation gives CASSSTPQTAGGELFF.

This clone was found a few times. V is TRBV10-3 and J is TRBJ2-7; 9 bases agree with TRBD1. CDR1 and CDR2 (germline): ENHRY, SYGVKD. V lost 9 bases to trimming and J lost 5 bases; unmatched junction nucleotides: 11. The CDR3 is 14 residues long. The CDR3 region has the DNA TGTGCCATTCGAACCGGGACAGGGACCCACGAGCAGTACTTC. This gives the protein CAIRTGTGTHEQYF.

This rearrangement joins TRBV7-2 to TRBJ1-6; D unclear. Germline V gene sequence: CDR1 SGHTA, CDR2 FQGNSA. With 5 bases removed from V and 13 bases from J, the gap between germline ends came to 24 bases. The CDR3 has 16 amino acids. The CDR3 reads CASSRLRTPEIGPLHF. DNA of the CDR3: TGTGCCAGCAGCCGCCTAAGGACTCCCGAAATAGGCCCCCTCCACTTT.

Only one count was recorded for this clone. V gene TRBV9 combines with J gene TRBJ2-3; a possible D gene is TRBD2 (6 bases). Trimming stripped 6 bases from V and 0 bases from J, with 14 bases between. This CDR3 has 15 amino acids. Looked up from germline, CDR1 is SGDLS and CDR2 is YYNGEE. The CDR3 DNA reads as TGTGCCAGCACCCCCGGGGGTACGAGCACAGATACGCAGTATTTT. Its translation is CASTPGGTSTDTQYF. Combining the CDR3 with reference TRBV9 and TRBJ2-3 gives the whole variable domain DSGVTQTPKHLITATGQRVTLRCSPRSGDLSVYWYQQSLDQGLQFLIQYYNGEERAKGNILERFSAQQFPDLHSELNLSSLELGDSALYFCASTPGGTSTDTQYFGPGTRLTVL.

CDR3 DNA: TGTGCCAGCAGCTTGGATGGGACTAGCGGGAGGGAGACCCAGTACTTC. Its translation is CASSLDGTSGRETQYF. This chain joins TRBV5-6 and TRBJ2-5; 15 bases match TRBD2. The CDR3 has 16 amino acids. The germline gives CDR1 SGHDT, CDR2 YYEEEE. V dropped 0 bases and J dropped 5; count of bases not matched to a gene: 2.

The gene calls are TRBV10-3 and TRBJ2-1; 11 positions agree with TRBD1. This CDR3 comprises 15 residues. J gave up 4 bases and V 6 bases, and 5 bases lay outside the gene matches. Germline V lookup: CDR1 ENHRY, CDR2 SYGVKD. In DNA, the CDR3 is TGTGCCATCAGATTGGACAGGGGGCGTTACAATGAGCAGTTCTTC. This codes for CAIRLDRGRYNEQFF.

This clone was recorded once. The chain employs TRBV10-2 and TRBJ2-7, with TRBD1 matching over 9 bases. V gave up 6 bases and J gave up 2 bases; unmatched junction bases: 8. Germline V gene sequence: CDR1 WSHSY, CDR2 SAAADI. This CDR3 is 15 amino acids long. CDR3 sequence reads: CASSDRTGETYEQYF. CDR3 DNA sequence: TGCGCCAGCAGCGACCGGACAGGGGAGACCTACGAGCAGTACTTC.

The gene calls are TRBV4-1 and TRBJ1-5; 7 bases map to TRBD1. V was clipped by 2 bases and J by 5 bases; unmatched bases: 6. This CDR3 is built from 15 residues. CDR1 is MGHRA and CDR2 is YSYEKL in the germline V gene. The CDR3 region has the DNA TGCGCCAGCAGCCAAAGACAGGGAGAGGATCAGCCCCAGCATTTT. Translating it yields CASSQRQGEDQPQHF.

The chain has TRBV20-1 and TRBJ1-1; D is possibly TRBD1 (6 bases). Germline V gene data show CDR1 as DFQATT and CDR2 as SNEGSKA (reference sequence). The CDR3 consists of 11 residues. V was clipped by 5 bases and J by 6 bases, with 10 bases between them. CDR3 sequence (DNA): TGCAGTGCTCGGACAGCTCCTGAAGCTTTCTTT. Translated: CSARTAPEAFF.

The chain joins TRBV7-3 to TRBJ1-6; D remains unclear. Per germline, CDR1 SGHTA and CDR2 FQGTGA. Trimming removed 5 bases at V and 5 bases at J, with 10 bases between. The CDR3 contains 14 residues. The CDR3 region is CASSPTGNNSPLHF. CDR3 nucleotide sequence: TGTGCCAGCAGCCCCACGGGGAATAATTCACCCCTCCACTTT.

The V call is TRBV5-1, the J call TRBJ2-5; D possibly corresponds to TRBD1 (5 bases). The J call may be incorrect, as the DNA end agrees better with TRBJ2-7. Germline-derived CDR1 and CDR2 are SGHRS and YFSETQ. This CDR3 comprises 14 residues. The CDR3 sequence is CASSLGPGSDEQYF. DNA for the CDR3: TGCGCCAGCAGCTTGGGGCCAGGGTCGGACGAGCAGTACTTC.

The chain couples TRBV4-1 to TRBJ2-3; TRBD2 aligns across 8 bases. The CDR3 runs to 14 residues. CDR1 is MGHRA, CDR2 YSYEKL, per germline. Germline trimming cut 8 bases from V and 5 bases from J; bases unmatched to any gene: 9. CDR3 DNA sequence: TGCGCCAGCGGATTCGGGGGGGCGTTAGATACGCAGTATTTT. This translates into CASGFGGALDTQYF.

This chain connects TRBV9 to TRBJ2-7, with D tentatively TRBD2 (5 bases). V was pared by 4 bases and J by 7 bases, with 21 bases between. Germline loops: CDR1 SGDLS, CDR2 YYNGEE. The CDR3 contains 15 residues. The DNA of the CDR3 is TGTGCCAGCAGCCCCCGGGATATGGGGTCCCGGGAGCAGTACTTC. Translated, it gives CASSPRDMGSREQYF.

This chain uses TRBV7-2 with TRBJ1-5; unclear D gene. The V gene lost 2 bases and the J gene lost 3 bases, with 8 bases spanning the gap. In germline, CDR1 is SGHTA, CDR2 FQGNSA. The CDR3 has 14 residues. The CDR3 protein is CASSLSLNNQPQHF. The CDR3 nucleotides are TGTGCCAGCAGCTTAAGCCTGAACAATCAGCCCCAGCATTTT.

The V call is TRBV6-6, the J call TRBJ2-5; D not certain. The CDR3 is made up of 10 amino acids. CDR1 MNHNY and CDR2 SVGAGI come from the germline V gene (reference sequence). V lost 6 bases to trimming and J lost 5 bases, with 4 bases between them. The CDR3 is CASRRETQYF. Written as DNA, the CDR3 is TGTGCCAGCAGGAGGGAGACCCAGTACTTC.

The rearrangement links TRBV5-1 to TRBJ2-2; 10 nucleotides align to TRBD1. J gave up 4 bases and V 4 bases, and 13 bases lay outside the gene matches. The germline CDR1 and CDR2 sequences are SGHRS and YFSETQ. This CDR3 has 18 residues. The CDR3, as DNA: TGCGCCAGCAGCACGAGGGGACAGGGGAATATGAGCACCGGGGAGCTGTTTTTT. It translates to CASSTRGQGNMSTGELFF.

This rearrangement joins TRBV5-1 to TRBJ2-7; D is unresolved. V lost 4 bases to trimming and J lost 3 bases, with 11 bases between them. This CDR3 is built from 13 residues. Looked up from germline, CDR1 is SGHRS and CDR2 is YFSETQ. CDR3 sequence reads: CASSAYPGYEQYF. CDR3 nucleotide sequence: TGCGCCAGCAGCGCCTACCCGGGCTACGAGCAGTACTTC.

The chain is built from TRBV21-1 and TRBJ2-3; the D call TRBD1 from the table was never checked on the DNA. TRBV21-1 is a pseudogene segment. The CDR3 covers 16 residues. CDR3 sequence: CASSKVVQGRADTQYF. CDR3 nucleotide sequence: TGTGCCAGCAGCAAAGTGGTCCAGGGCCGAGCAGATACGCAGTATTTT.

This chain connects TRBV5-1 to TRBJ1-1, with D perhaps TRBD1 (6 bases). Germline loops: CDR1 SGHRS, CDR2 YFSETQ. This CDR3 region has 13 residues. The V end lost 0 bases, the J end lost 10 bases, and 13 bases lay between the germline ends. The CDR3 nucleotides read TGCGCCAGCAGCTTGGTAGGGGCAGGGGTAGCTTTCTTT. Translation gives CASSLVGAGVAFF.

This clone has only one observation. The chain employs TRBV5-1 and TRBJ1-1, with TRBD1 matching 10 bases. The germline V gene encodes CDR1 SGHRS and CDR2 YFSETQ. V lost 5 bases to trimming and J lost 6 bases; unmatched junction nucleotides: 7. This CDR3 has 14 amino acids. As DNA, the CDR3 is TGCGCCAGCAGATTAGGACAGGGGGAGGCTGAAGCTTTCTTT. The encoded protein is CASRLGQGEAEAFF.

The V call is TRBV7-8, the J call TRBJ2-3; 11 positions agree with TRBD1. Germline lookup yields CDR1 SGHVS and CDR2 FQNEAQ. After removal of 5 bases from V and 6 bases from J, the junction contained 4 bases not matched to a gene. The CDR3 covers 14 residues. The CDR3 is CASSRTGGRDTQYF. DNA of the CDR3: TGTGCCAGCAGCCGGACAGGGGGCAGGGATACGCAGTATTTT.

The chain carries TRBV6-6 and TRBJ2-7; 7 bases agree with TRBD2. Germline values: CDR1 MNHNY, CDR2 SVGAGI (reference sequence). This CDR3 spans 15 amino acids. The J segment lost 6 bases and the V segment lost 2 bases, leaving 10 bases of the junction unmatched. CDR3 protein: CASSYALAGEGEQYF. CDR3 coding DNA: TGTGCCAGCAGTTACGCCCTAGCCGGGGAGGGCGAGCAGTACTTC.

This clone came up once. The gene calls are TRBV5-1 and TRBJ2-6; 8 bases match TRBD1. After removal of 1 base from V and 0 bases from J, the junction contained 9 bases not matched to a gene. In germline, CDR1 is SGHRS, CDR2 YFSETQ. The CDR3 has 19 amino acids. The CDR3 reads CASSLPRGLGSSGANVLTF. The CDR3 coding sequence is TGCGCCAGCAGCTTGCCCAGGGGGCTTGGAAGCTCTGGGGCCAACGTCCTGACTTTC. Full variable domain (outside the CDR3, taken from reference TRBV5-1 and TRBJ2-6): KAGVTQTPRYLIKTRGQQVTLSCSPISGHRSVSWYQQTPGQGLQFLFEYFSETQRNKGNFPGRFSGRQFSNSRSEMNVSTLELGDSALYLCASSLPRGLGSSGANVLTFGAGSRLTVL.

The chain joins TRBV7-2 to TRBJ1-1; D is possibly TRBD1 (5 bases). Germline V CDR1 and CDR2: SGHTA, FQGNSA. CDR3 size: 14 residues. V lost 5 bases and J lost 0, with 10 bases in between. The CDR3 DNA is TGTGCCAGCAGCCTGCAACAGGTGAACACTGAAGCTTTCTTT. Protein product: CASSLQQVNTEAFF.